This TCR beta chain comes out of a study of cytomegalovirus exposure and HLA in healthy donors. Sequenced by immunoSEQ multiplex PCR; TCRdb stores in-frame clones only, minus some. In the table there are 150,000 to 200,000 clones, approximately 85% of which are singletons. Details on this clone: No antigen is known for it.

General study findings and limits: Specificity for CMV antigens was confirmed in vitro for a few of the CMV-associated chains. Despite most TCR sequences being rare, some public TCRs occurred in many donors.

Trimming at V came to 3 bases and at J to 3 bases, leaving 5 bases not matched to a gene. This CDR3 contains 16 residues. Germline CDR1 MNHEY, CDR2 SVGAGI. The sequence was collected from a young woman in good health and CMV-seronegative. V and J are TRBV6-5 and TRBJ2-1; 10 nucleotides line up with TRBD1. What was sequenced was PBMCs. The CDR3 nucleotides read TGTGCCAGCAGTTATGGGGACAGGGGACACTACAATGAGCAGTTCTTC. Its translation is CASSYGDRGHYNEQFF.